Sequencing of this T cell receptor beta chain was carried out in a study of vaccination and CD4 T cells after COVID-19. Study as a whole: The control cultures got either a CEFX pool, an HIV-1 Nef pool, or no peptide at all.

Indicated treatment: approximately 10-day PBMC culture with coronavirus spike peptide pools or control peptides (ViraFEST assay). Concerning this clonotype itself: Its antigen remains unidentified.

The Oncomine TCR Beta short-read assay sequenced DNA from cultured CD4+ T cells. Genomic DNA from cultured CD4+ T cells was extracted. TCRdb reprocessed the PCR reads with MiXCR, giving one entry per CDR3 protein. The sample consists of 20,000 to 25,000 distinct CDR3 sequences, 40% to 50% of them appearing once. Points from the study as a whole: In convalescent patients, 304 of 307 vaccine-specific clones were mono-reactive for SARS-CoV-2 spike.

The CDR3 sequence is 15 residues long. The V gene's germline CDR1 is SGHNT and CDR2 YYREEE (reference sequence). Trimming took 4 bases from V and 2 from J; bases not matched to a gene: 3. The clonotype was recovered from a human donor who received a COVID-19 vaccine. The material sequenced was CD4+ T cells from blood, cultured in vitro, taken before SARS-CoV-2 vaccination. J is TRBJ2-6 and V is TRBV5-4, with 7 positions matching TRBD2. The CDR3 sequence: CASSPGGAGANVLTF. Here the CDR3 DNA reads TGTGCCAGCAGCCCTGGGGGGGCTGGGGCCAACGTCCTGACTTTC.